This T cell receptor beta chain was sequenced during a study of early T cells in non-severe SARS-CoV-2 infection. Study in general: Sequencing of bulk RNA from unsorted whole blood was done, without chain pairing.

This clonotype was counted ten times or more. TCRdb reprocessed the 5' RACE reads via MiXCR and lists one record per CDR3 protein. The repertoire consists of about 56,000 distinct CDR3 sequences, with 10% to 13% occurring once and the leading ten covering roughly 6%. Sequenced input: whole blood. The TCR originated in an adult who was a healthcare worker with PCR-confirmed SARS-CoV-2 infection or an uninfected control (not recorded which).

The DNA for the CDR3 is TGTGCCAGCAGCCAAGATCAGGGGCGATACACCGGGGAGCTGTTTTTT. Translating it yields CASSQDQGRYTGELFF. The chain combines TRBV3-1 with TRBJ2-2; possible D gene TRBD1, 6 bases. Germline CDR1 and CDR2: LGHDT and YNNKEL (reference sequence). The V end was cut by 0 bases, the J end by 3 bases, with 11 bases between. This CDR3 spans 16 amino acids.